Listed below are T cell receptor beta chains from one sample, sequenced in a study of blood T cells in healthy people across ages. TCRdb called the 5' RACE reads again in MiXCR, with one record for every CDR3 protein. The table shows about 1.6 million distinct CDR3 sequences, with around 36% occurring only once. Sequencing input: blood. Source of these receptors: a woman aged 30 to 39 in good health. The CDR3 runs from the conserved cysteine through the conserved F or W. D genes are given only for firm matches. Not all rows give a size; the values are once, few, many and, for expanded clones, a class.

D: NA
V: TRBV12-3/TRBV12-4
size: few
J: TRBJ2-1
CDR3: CASSGSGEGPYNEQFF
DNA: TGTGCCAGCAGTGGGAGCGGAGAAGGGCCCTACAATGAGCAGTTCTTC

D: NA
V: TRBV6-5
size: few
J: TRBJ2-3
CDR3: CASSLQGGGDTQYF
DNA: TGTGCCAGCAGCCTACAGGGTGGGGGGGATACGCAGTATTTT

D: TRBD1
V: TRBV7-2
size: NA
J: TRBJ1-2
CDR3: CASSSLRDRGDGYTF
DNA: TGTGCCAGCAGCTCCCTGCGGGACAGGGGGGATGGCTACACCTTC

D: NA
V: TRBV29-1
size: few
J: TRBJ1-2
CDR3: CSGARAGYGYTF
DNA: TGCAGCGGGGCCAGGGCGGGCTATGGCTACACCTTC

D: NA
V: TRBV29-1
size: many
J: TRBJ2-7
CDR3: CSVQSSYEQYF
DNA: TGCAGTGTCCAAAGCTCCTACGAGCAGTACTTC

D: TRBD1
V: TRBV2
size: NA
J: TRBJ1-1
CDR3: CASQGAGGAFF
DNA: TGTGCCAGCCAGGGGGCTGGAGGGGCTTTCTTT

D: NA
V: TRBV28
size: few
J: TRBJ1-2
CDR3: CASSPGHPGDGYTF
DNA: TGTGCCAGCAGCCCGGGACACCCTGGAGATGGCTACACCTTC

D: NA
V: TRBV27
size: NA
J: TRBJ2-5
CDR3: CASSLMWPEETQYF
DNA: TGTGCCAGCAGTTTAATGTGGCCAGAAGAGACCCAGTACTTC

D: NA
V: TRBV6-1
size: once
J: TRBJ2-7
CDR3: CASRTGTPVYEQYF
DNA: TGTGCCAGCAGGACCGGGACTCCTGTATACGAGCAGTACTTC

D: NA
V: TRBV7-9
size: NA
J: TRBJ1-1
CDR3: CASSPSRGGRAFF
DNA: TGTGCCAGCAGTCCCTCGCGGGGAGGGCGGGCTTTCTTT

D: NA
V: TRBV9
size: few
J: TRBJ2-2
CDR3: CASSVAQMVDTGELFF
DNA: TGTGCCAGCAGCGTAGCTCAGATGGTAGACACCGGGGAGCTGTTTTTT

D: NA
V: TRBV5-1
size: few
J: TRBJ2-3
CDR3: CASSFSSKGDTQYF
DNA: TGCGCCAGCAGCTTCAGTAGTAAGGGAGATACGCAGTATTTT

D: NA
V: TRBV5-8
size: NA
J: TRBJ2-1
CDR3: CASSFRGGYEQFF
DNA: TGTGCCAGCAGCTTTCGGGGTGGCTATGAGCAGTTCTTC

D: TRBD1
V: TRBV27
size: NA
J: TRBJ1-5
CDR3: CASSLSYLGTGTQPQHF
DNA: TGTGCCAGCAGTTTATCATACCTAGGGACAGGGACTCAGCCCCAGCATTTT

D: NA
V: TRBV29-1
size: few
J: TRBJ1-3
CDR3: CSVETSSGNTIYF
DNA: TGCAGCGTCGAGACGAGCTCTGGAAACACCATATATTTT

D: TRBD1
V: TRBV25-1
size: few
J: TRBJ1-2
CDR3: CASSEFRTGNYGYTF
DNA: TGTGCCAGCAGTGAATTCAGGACAGGCAACTATGGCTACACCTTC

D: NA
V: TRBV27
size: NA
J: TRBJ1-5
CDR3: CASSLSFGGGQPQHF
DNA: TGTGCCAGCAGTTTATCGTTCGGGGGAGGGCAGCCCCAGCATTTT

D: NA
V: TRBV5-4
size: NA
J: TRBJ2-5
CDR3: CASRGAAGQEQYF
DNA: TGTGCCAGCAGGGGGGCGGCAGGGCAAGAGCAGTACTTC

D: NA
V: TRBV6-6
size: few
J: TRBJ1-2
CDR3: CASRSGDRYGYTF
DNA: TGTGCCAGCAGATCTGGGGACCGTTATGGCTACACCTTC

D: NA
V: TRBV28
size: NA
J: TRBJ1-2
CDR3: CASNQGNYGYTF
DNA: TGTGCCAGCAACCAGGGGAACTATGGCTACACCTTC

D: NA
V: TRBV15
size: once
J: TRBJ2-3
CDR3: CATSRVDVNTRYF
DNA: TGTGCCACCAGCCGGGTTGATGTGAATACGCGGTATTTT

D: NA
V: TRBV2
size: NA
J: TRBJ2-5
CDR3: CASSEHRLAYQETQYF
DNA: TGTGCCAGCAGTGAACACAGGCTCGCGTACCAAGAGACCCAGTACTTC